The 5 T cell receptor beta chains presented below share a single source sample, sequenced in a study of blood T cell repertoires in COVID-19. The method was immunoSEQ multiplex PCR; TCRdb's version includes in-frame clones alone and lacks a portion of them. The sample shows 250,000 or so clones, 88% of them seen only once. Sequenced material: PBMCs or T cells enriched from blood (not recorded which). The receptors here all came from a woman between 40 and 55 years old who had been exposed to COVID-19.

This clone occurred a few times. This chain uses TRBV2 with TRBJ2-3; 8 bases match TRBD2. CDR3 length equals 14 residues. Germline CDR1 SNHLY, CDR2 FYNNEI. V dropped 5 bases and J dropped 4; count of bases not matched to a gene: 5. CDR3: CASSIAGRADTQYF. The CDR3 DNA reads as TGTGCCAGCAGTATAGCGGGGAGGGCAGATACGCAGTATTTT.

The rearrangement uses TRBV7-2 and TRBJ2-1, with 9 bases fitting TRBD1. Trimming removed 5 bases from V and 5 bases from J; junction bases left unmatched: 4. Per the germline V gene, CDR1 is SGHTA and CDR2 is FQGNSA. The CDR3 has 14 residues. The CDR3 here is CASSVDRGNNEQFF. The CDR3 DNA reads TGTGCCAGCAGCGTGGACAGGGGCAACAATGAGCAGTTCTTC.

With regard to this clone: Mismatch with germline at one junction end may stem from a read error. J is TRBJ1-2 and V is TRBV5-1; tentatively, D is TRBD1 (6 bases). The CDR3 is 17 residues long. Germline CDR1 SGHRS, CDR2 YFSETQ. CDR3 sequence reads: CASSPRTGTRSNYGYTF. The CDR3 bases are TGTGCCAGCAGCCCTAGGACGGGGACACGGTCTAACTATGGCTACACCTTC.

The V and J genes are TRBV10-3 and TRBJ2-7, with TRBD1 matching 9 bases. Germline lookup yields CDR1 ENHRY and CDR2 SYGVKD. Unmatched junction bases numbered 6, after V lost 6 bases and J lost 3 bases. The CDR3 runs 14 residues. This chain's CDR3 is CAIRGQGGIYEQYF. The CDR3 coding sequence is TGTGCCATCAGGGGACAGGGTGGCATCTACGAGCAGTACTTC.

This clone has just one count. This rearrangement joins TRBV7-3 to TRBJ2-5; D remains unclear. This CDR3 has 14 amino acids. The germline V gene has CDR1 SGHTA and CDR2 FQGTGA. V was trimmed by 3 bases and J by 7 bases, leaving 15 bases between them. Here the CDR3 DNA reads TGTGCCAGCAGCTTGGGTGTTCCCCCGGGGACCCAGTACTTC. Translating gives CASSLGVPPGTQYF.